This T cell receptor beta chain was found in a study of tumor-infiltrating lymphocytes in localized non-small cell lung cancer. This CDR3 is 15 amino acids long. Losses at the gene ends were 4 bases for V and 8 bases for J; bases not matched to a gene: 7. The V gene's germline CDR1 is MNHEY and CDR2 SVGAGI. The data were produced by immunoSEQ multiplex PCR, yet TCRdb's version contains in-frame clones alone and is incomplete. The sample has approximately 15,000 clones; 40% to 45% are singletons. The rearrangement links TRBV6-5 to TRBJ1-6; TRBD1 matches at 8 bases. The specimen was lung tumor tissue. The TCR sequence derives from a human donor with non-small cell lung cancer. The CDR3: CASSWTTGEDSPLHF. The CDR3 nucleotides read TGTGCCAGCAGTTGGACGACAGGGGAAGATTCACCCCTCCACTTT.